A selection of T cell receptor beta chains follows, all from one sample in a study of monozygotic twins with inflammatory bowel disease. Reprocessing the 5' RACE reads, TCRdb reports a single entry for every CDR3 protein and omits DNA. This table holds tens of thousands of distinct CDR3 sequences. Sequencing input: blood. The receptors stem from a human donor with ulcerative colitis or Crohn's disease, or a healthy co-twin of an affected twin (not recorded which). Each CDR3 is given with its conserved first and last residue.

V gene: TRBV5-1
J gene: TRBJ1-1
CDR3 protein: CASSLDSHHLNTEAFF

V gene: TRBV10-3
J gene: TRBJ2-3
CDR3 protein: CAISELGQGADTQYF

V gene: TRBV7-7
J gene: TRBJ2-5
CDR3 protein: CASSQTAQGAIHF

V gene: TRBV5-4
J gene: TRBJ2-3
CDR3 protein: CASSLARGSTDTQYF

V gene: TRBV7-3
J gene: TRBJ2-7
CDR3 protein: CASSLISLHRANHYEQYF

V gene: TRBV20-1
J gene: TRBJ2-4
CDR3 protein: CSATFPGLGEPLAKNIQYF

V gene: TRBV7-2
J gene: TRBJ1-1
CDR3 protein: CASSFVSGFTEAFF

V gene: TRBV7-9
J gene: TRBJ2-3
CDR3 protein: CASSLISQGDTQYF

V gene: TRBV5-1
J gene: TRBJ2-7
CDR3 protein: CASTPRDRGLEQYF

V gene: TRBV3-1
J gene: TRBJ2-1
CDR3 protein: CASSQAGRNEQFF

V gene: TRBV27
J gene: TRBJ2-7
CDR3 protein: CASSLAQGSYEQYF

V gene: TRBV20-1
J gene: TRBJ1-4
CDR3 protein: CSARGGTTEKLFF

V gene: TRBV5-6
J gene: TRBJ1-5
CDR3 protein: CASSYGSGGRQPQHF

V gene: TRBV25-1
J gene: TRBJ2-2
CDR3 protein: CASLDPWGTGELFF